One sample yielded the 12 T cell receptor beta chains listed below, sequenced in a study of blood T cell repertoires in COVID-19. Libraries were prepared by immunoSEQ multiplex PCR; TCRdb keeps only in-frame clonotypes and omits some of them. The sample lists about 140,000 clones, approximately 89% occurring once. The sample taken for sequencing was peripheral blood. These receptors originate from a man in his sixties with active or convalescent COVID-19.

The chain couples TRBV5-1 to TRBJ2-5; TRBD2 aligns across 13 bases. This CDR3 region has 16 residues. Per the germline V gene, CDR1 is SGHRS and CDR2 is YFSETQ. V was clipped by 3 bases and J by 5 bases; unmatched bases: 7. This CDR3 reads CASSSHGTSGTETQYF. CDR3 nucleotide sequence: TGCGCCAGCAGCTCTCACGGGACTAGCGGGACTGAGACCCAGTACTTC.

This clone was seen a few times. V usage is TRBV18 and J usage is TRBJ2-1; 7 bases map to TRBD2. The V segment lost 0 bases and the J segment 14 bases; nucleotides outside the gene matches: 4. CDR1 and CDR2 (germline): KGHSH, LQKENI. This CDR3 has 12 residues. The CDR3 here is CASSPPWGLKFF. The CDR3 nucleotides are TGTGCCAGCTCACCACCGTGGGGACTAAAGTTCTTC.

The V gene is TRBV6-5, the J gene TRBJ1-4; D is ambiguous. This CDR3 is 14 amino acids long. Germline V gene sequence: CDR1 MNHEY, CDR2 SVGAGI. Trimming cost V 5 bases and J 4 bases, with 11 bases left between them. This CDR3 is CASSIRENNEKLFF. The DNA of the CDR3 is TGTGCCAGCAGTATCCGGGAGAATAATGAAAAACTGTTTTTT.

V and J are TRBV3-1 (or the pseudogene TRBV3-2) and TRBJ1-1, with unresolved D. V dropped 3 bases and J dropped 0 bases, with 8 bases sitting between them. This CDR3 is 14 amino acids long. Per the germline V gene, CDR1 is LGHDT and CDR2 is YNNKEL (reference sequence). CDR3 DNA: TGTGCCAGCAGCCAGACACCGATGAACACTGAAGCTTTCTTT. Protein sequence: CASSQTPMNTEAFF.

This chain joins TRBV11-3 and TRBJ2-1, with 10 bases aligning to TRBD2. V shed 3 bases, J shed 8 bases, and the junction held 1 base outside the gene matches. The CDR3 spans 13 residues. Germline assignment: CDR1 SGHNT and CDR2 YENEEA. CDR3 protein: CASSFLAGDEQFF. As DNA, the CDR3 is TGTGCCAGCAGCTTTCTAGCGGGAGATGAGCAGTTCTTC.

CDR3 amino acids: CASSAPTGVGETQYF. CDR3 bases: TGTGCCAGCAGCGCCCCTACAGGGGTGGGAGAGACCCAGTACTTC. The chain joins TRBV9 to TRBJ2-5, with TRBD1 matching over 7 bases. The CDR3 is 15 amino acids. Trimming at V came to 3 bases and at J to 4 bases, leaving 9 bases not matched to a gene. The germline V gene encodes CDR1 SGDLS and CDR2 YYNGEE. Looking up the rest from reference TRBV9 and TRBJ2-5 gives the full variable domain: DSGVTQTPKHLITATGQRVTLRCSPRSGDLSVYWYQQSLDQGLQFLIQYYNGEERAKGNILERFSAQQFPDLHSELNLSSLELGDSALYFCASSAPTGVGETQYFGPGTRLLVL.

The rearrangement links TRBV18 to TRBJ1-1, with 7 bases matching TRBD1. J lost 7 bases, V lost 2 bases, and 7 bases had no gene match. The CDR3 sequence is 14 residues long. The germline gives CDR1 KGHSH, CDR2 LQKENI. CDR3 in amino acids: CASSPRQGGSEAFF. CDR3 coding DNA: TGTGCCAGCTCACCAAGGCAGGGGGGTAGTGAAGCTTTCTTT.

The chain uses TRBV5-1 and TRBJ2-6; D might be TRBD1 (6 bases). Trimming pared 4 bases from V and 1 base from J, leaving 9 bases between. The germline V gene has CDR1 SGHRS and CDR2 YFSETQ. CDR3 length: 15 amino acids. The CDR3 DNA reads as TGCGCCAGCAGCCCGACAGGATCTGGGGCCAACGTCCTGACTTTC. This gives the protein CASSPTGSGANVLTF.

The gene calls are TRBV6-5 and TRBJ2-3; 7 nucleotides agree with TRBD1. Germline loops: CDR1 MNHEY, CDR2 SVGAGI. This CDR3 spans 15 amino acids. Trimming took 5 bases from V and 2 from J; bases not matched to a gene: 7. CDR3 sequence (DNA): TGTGCCAGCAGTCCGGGACAGTTCATCACAGATACGCAGTATTTT. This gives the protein CASSPGQFITDTQYF.

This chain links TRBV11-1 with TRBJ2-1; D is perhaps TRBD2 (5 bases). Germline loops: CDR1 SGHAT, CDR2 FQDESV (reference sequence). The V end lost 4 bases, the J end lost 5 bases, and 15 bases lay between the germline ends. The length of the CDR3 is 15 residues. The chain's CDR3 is CASSYRTPLNNEQFF. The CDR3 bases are TGTGCCAGCAGCTACCGGACTCCCCTGAACAATGAGCAGTTCTTC.

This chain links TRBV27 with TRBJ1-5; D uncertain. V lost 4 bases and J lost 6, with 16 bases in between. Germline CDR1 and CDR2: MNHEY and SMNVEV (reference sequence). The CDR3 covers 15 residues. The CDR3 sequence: CASSYGGSSGQPQHF. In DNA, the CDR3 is TGTGCCAGCAGTTACGGAGGCTCCTCGGGTCAGCCCCAGCATTTT.

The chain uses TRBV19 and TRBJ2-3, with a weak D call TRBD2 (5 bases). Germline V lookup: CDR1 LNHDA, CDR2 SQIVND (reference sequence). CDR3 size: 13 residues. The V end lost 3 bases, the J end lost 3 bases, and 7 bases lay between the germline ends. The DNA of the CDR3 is TGTGCCAGTAGTATCCCGGGGACAGATACGCAGTATTTT. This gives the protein CASSIPGTDTQYF.